These 27 T cell receptor beta chains originate from one sample sequenced in a study of blood T cell repertoires in COVID-19. Sequencing used immunoSEQ multiplex PCR; TCRdb keeps in-frame clones, though not all of them. The sample has about 290,000 clones, roughly 89% seen once. The material sequenced was peripheral blood. These receptors originate from a woman in her thirties or forties who had recovered from COVID-19.

This chain uses TRBV18 with TRBJ2-3; D gene uncertain. Trimming removed 2 bases from V and 2 bases from J, with 14 bases in between. The CDR3 sequence is 16 residues long. Germline CDR1 and CDR2: KGHSH and LQKENI. The DNA for the CDR3 is TGTGCCAGCTCACCAGAAGGAGCATACCACACAGATACGCAGTATTTT. Residues: CASSPEGAYHTDTQYF. The variable domain in full, with the rest retrieved from reference TRBV18 and TRBJ2-3, is NAGVMQNPRHLVRRRGQEARLRCSPMKGHSHVYWYRQLPEEGLKFMVYLQKENIIDESGMPKERFSAEFPKEGPSILRIQQVVRGDSAAYFCASSPEGAYHTDTQYFGPGTRLTVL.

The chain joins TRBV2 to TRBJ1-6, with 9 bases fitting TRBD1. CDR1 SNHLY and CDR2 FYNNEI come from the germline V gene. V dropped 2 bases and J dropped 0; count of bases not matched to a gene: 5. The CDR3 length is 18 residues. The CDR3 bases are TGTGCCAGCAGTGAATCACAGGGGGCCATCTCCTATAATTCACCCCTCCACTTT. Translating gives CASSESQGAISYNSPLHF.

The V call is TRBV18, the J call TRBJ2-5; 13 positions agree with TRBD2. The CDR3 spans 18 residues. Germline V gives CDR1 KGHSH, CDR2 LQKENI. The V and J ends lost 6 bases and 5 bases, in that order; junction bases with no gene match: 15. The CDR3 nucleotides read TGTGCCAGCTCCGAGACTAGCGGGAGGCCTACCCGGGGGGAGACCCAGTACTTC. It codes for CASSETSGRPTRGETQYF.

This rearrangement joins TRBV5-6 to TRBJ2-2, with 8 nucleotides matching TRBD1. The CDR3 is 16 residues long. Germline-derived CDR1 and CDR2 are SGHDT and YYEEEE. The J segment lost 1 base and the V segment lost 4 bases, leaving 6 bases of the junction unmatched. The CDR3 DNA follows: TGTGCCAGCAGCGGACAGGGCCCGATGAACACCGGGGAGCTGTTTTTT. Its translation: CASSGQGPMNTGELFF. The whole variable domain, filled in from reference TRBV5-6 and TRBJ2-2, reads DAGVTQSPTHLIKTRGQQVTLRCSPKSGHDTVSWYQQALGQGPQFIFQYYEEEERQRGNFPDRFSGHQFPNYSSELNVNALLLGDSALYLCASSGQGPMNTGELFFGEGSRLTVL.

V gene TRBV7-9 combines with J gene TRBJ2-5; D might be TRBD1 (5 bases). V lost 5 bases and J 5 bases, leaving 12 bases between the germline ends. The length of the CDR3 is 13 residues. Per the germline V gene, CDR1 is SEHNR and CDR2 is FQNEAQ (reference sequence). CDR3 bases: TGTGCCAGCAGCCCCGCAGGGTTGGAGACCCAGTACTTC. Its protein product is CASSPAGLETQYF.

The V gene is TRBV5-1, the J gene TRBJ2-3; 8 nucleotides align to TRBD2. V lost 3 bases, J lost 1 base, and 7 bases stayed unmatched. This CDR3 is built from 16 residues. Looked up from germline, CDR1 is SGHRS and CDR2 is YFSETQ. The CDR3 sequence: CASSSQAGAGTDTQYF. CDR3 DNA: TGCGCCAGCAGCTCCCAAGCGGGAGCCGGCACAGATACGCAGTATTTT. Based on the CDR3 plus reference TRBV5-1 and TRBJ2-3, the full variable domain is KAGVTQTPRYLIKTRGQQVTLSCSPISGHRSVSWYQQTPGQGLQFLFEYFSETQRNKGNFPGRFSGRQFSNSRSEMNVSTLELGDSALYLCASSSQAGAGTDTQYFGPGTRLTVL.

The CDR3 DNA follows: TGTGCCAGCAGTTTTTCGCCTGGAGGTCAGCCCCAGCATTTT. It is translated as CASSFSPGGQPQHF. V gene TRBV27 combines with J gene TRBJ1-5; no definite D call. V shed 3 bases and J shed 6 bases, with 12 bases lying between them. The CDR3 totals 14 residues. Germline V gene data show CDR1 as MNHEY and CDR2 as SMNVEV (reference sequence).

The J gene is TRBJ2-2, the V gene TRBV3-1 (or the pseudogene TRBV3-2); perhaps TRBD2 as D (6 bases). The CDR3 runs to 16 residues. Germline assignment: CDR1 LGHDT and CDR2 YNNKEL (reference sequence). V lost 4 bases and J 1 base, leaving 13 bases between the germline ends. CDR3 region: CASSLGTGGNTGELFF. The DNA of the CDR3 is TGTGCCAGCAGCCTCGGGACTGGCGGGAACACCGGGGAGCTGTTTTTT.

V gene TRBV25-1 combines with J gene TRBJ2-1; tentatively, D is TRBD1 (5 bases). The CDR3 totals 16 residues. With 2 bases removed from V and 8 bases from J, the gap between germline ends came to 19 bases. Germline V gives CDR1 MGHDK, CDR2 SYGVNS. The CDR3: CASSENRWQGGDEQFF. CDR3 DNA: TGTGCCAGCAGTGAAAATAGGTGGCAGGGTGGGGATGAGCAGTTCTTC.

The chain joins TRBV15 to TRBJ2-7, with D possibly matching TRBD1 (6 bases). The germline gives CDR1 LNHNV, CDR2 YYDKDF (reference sequence). V lost 0 bases, J lost 5 bases, and 8 bases lay in between. The CDR3 runs 13 residues. CDR3 residues: CATSREGANEQYF. The CDR3 coding sequence is TGTGCCACCAGCAGAGAGGGGGCCAACGAGCAGTACTTC.

The V and J genes are TRBV6-5 and TRBJ2-3; TRBD2 matches 7 bases. V lost 9 bases to trimming and J lost 2 bases; unmatched junction nucleotides: 5. CDR3 size: 13 residues. Germline loops: CDR1 MNHEY, CDR2 SVGAGI. CDR3 amino acids: CASSGLDTDTQYF. The CDR3 DNA follows: TGTGCCAGTTCCGGACTAGACACAGATACGCAGTATTTT.

The chain joins TRBV19 to TRBJ1-4; possibly TRBD1 for D (5 bases). V was trimmed by 5 bases and J by 4 bases, leaving 8 bases between them. This CDR3 has 13 amino acids. Per germline, CDR1 LNHDA and CDR2 SQIVND (reference sequence). The CDR3 region has the DNA TGTGCCAGTAGTGGCAGGGATAATGAAAAACTGTTTTTT. Its protein is CASSGRDNEKLFF. Using reference TRBV19 and TRBJ1-4 for the parts outside the CDR3, the full variable domain is DGGITQSPKYLFRKEGQNVTLSCEQNLNHDAMYWYRQDPGQGLRLIYYSQIVNDFQKGDIAEGYSVSREKKESFPLTVTSAQKNPTAFYLCASSGRDNEKLFFGSGTQLSVL.

The V and J genes are TRBV6-5 and TRBJ1-2, with 9 bases lining up with TRBD1. In germline, CDR1 is MNHEY, CDR2 SVGAGI. The CDR3 covers 15 residues. V lost 5 bases, J lost 2 bases, and 6 bases stayed unmatched. The CDR3 nucleotides are TGTGCCAGCAGTCCGGGACAGGGTACGAACTATGGCTACACCTTC. Translating gives CASSPGQGTNYGYTF.

The chain carries TRBV28 and TRBJ2-3, with D perhaps TRBD2 (6 bases). The CDR3 consists of 16 residues. With 5 bases removed from V and 2 bases from J, the gap between germline ends came to 17 bases. CDR1 is MDHEN, CDR2 SYDVKM, per germline. The CDR3 sequence: CASSPIAERPTDTQYF. CDR3 nucleotide sequence: TGTGCCAGCAGTCCGATAGCGGAACGTCCCACAGATACGCAGTATTTT.

The V call is TRBV7-3, the J call TRBJ2-5; D is possibly TRBD2 (5 bases). CDR1 and CDR2 from the germline V gene are SGHTA and FQGTGA. The CDR3 is 15 amino acids. V lost 5 bases and J lost 4, with 17 bases in between. The CDR3 here is CASSPTPHEGETQYF. Here the CDR3 DNA reads TGTGCCAGCAGCCCCACCCCTCATGAGGGAGAGACCCAGTACTTC.

This CDR3 is CASSGSDVRGKLFF. DNA for the CDR3: TGTGCCAGCAGTGGGTCGGATGTACGGGGAAAACTGTTTTTT. The chain recombines TRBV27 with TRBJ1-4, with no clear D. The CDR3 is 14 residues long. V was clipped by 5 bases and J by 10 bases, with 17 bases between them. Looked up from germline, CDR1 is MNHEY and CDR2 is SMNVEV (reference sequence).

The rearrangement joins TRBV12-3 or TRBV12-4 to TRBJ2-7; D is undetermined. This CDR3 has 11 amino acids. Trimming took off 6 bases at V and 4 bases at J, with 7 bases between the two ends. The CDR3 coding sequence is TGTGCCAGCAGCCAGAATTACGAGCAGTACTTC. Amino acid sequence: CASSQNYEQYF.

The CDR3 is CASSFYRLAGSTDTQYF. Written as DNA, the CDR3 is TGTGCCAGCAGTTTCTATAGACTAGCGGGAAGCACAGATACGCAGTATTTT. The chain joins TRBV28 to TRBJ2-3, with 11 bases lining up with TRBD2. Germline trimming cut 3 bases from V and 0 bases from J; bases unmatched to any gene: 5. CDR3 size: 17 residues. Per germline, CDR1 MDHEN and CDR2 SYDVKM.

This clone was seen a single time. The gene calls are TRBV5-1 and TRBJ1-3; perhaps TRBD1 as D (6 bases). V was shortened by 4 bases and J by 0 bases, with 14 bases between the two germline ends. The CDR3 totals 16 residues. CDR1 is SGHRS and CDR2 is YFSETQ in the germline V gene. DNA of the CDR3: TGCGCCAGCAGCCCTGGGGGCGTTAACTCTGGAAACACCATATATTTT. Its translation is CASSPGGVNSGNTIYF.

The V and J genes are TRBV2 and TRBJ2-7, with 7 positions matching TRBD2. The ends lost 5 bases at V and 6 bases at J; junction bases unmatched: 10. Per germline, CDR1 SNHLY and CDR2 FYNNEI. The CDR3 contains 14 residues. CDR3 nucleotide sequence: TGTGCCAGCAGTTTAATCCCCGGGGGGTCCGAGCAGTACTTC. Protein: CASSLIPGGSEQYF. Variable domain in full (rest from reference TRBV2 and TRBJ2-7): EPEVTQTPSHQVTQMGQEVILRCVPISNHLYFYWYRQILGQKVEFLVSFYNNEISEKSEIFDDQFSVERPDGSNFTLKIRSTKLEDSAMYFCASSLIPGGSEQYFGPGTRLTVT.

This chain links TRBV7-8 with TRBJ2-2, with 7 bases aligning to TRBD1. The germline V gene has CDR1 SGHVS and CDR2 FQNEAQ. Losses at the gene ends were 1 base for V and 6 bases for J; bases not matched to a gene: 8. This CDR3 comprises 16 residues. DNA for the CDR3: TGTGCCAGCAGCTTAGGACAGGGAGTCGTCGCCGGGGAGCTGTTTTTT. It is translated as CASSLGQGVVAGELFF.

The chain carries TRBV7-9 and TRBJ2-3; weak D call: TRBD2 (5 bases). This CDR3 has 13 amino acids. Trimming stripped 8 bases from V and 4 bases from J, with 13 bases between. The V gene's germline CDR1 is SEHNR and CDR2 FQNEAQ (reference sequence). CDR3 region: CASGGKRPDTQYF. In DNA, the CDR3 is TGTGCCAGCGGTGGCAAGCGGCCAGATACGCAGTATTTT. Together with reference TRBV7-9 and TRBJ2-3, the CDR3 gives the full variable domain: DTGVSQNPRHKITKRGQNVTFRCDPISEHNRLYWYRQTLGQGPEFLTYFQNEAQLEKSRLLSDRFSAERPKGSFSTLEIQRTEQGDSAMYLCASGGKRPDTQYFGPGTRLTVL.

This chain links TRBV28 with TRBJ1-2, with TRBD1 matching 7 bases. The ends lost 2 bases at V and 3 bases at J; junction bases unmatched: 0. The CDR3 runs 13 residues. CDR1 MDHEN and CDR2 SYDVKM come from the germline V gene. CDR3 nucleotides: TGTGCCAGCAGTTTAGGGACAGACTATGGCTACACCTTC. Its protein is CASSLGTDYGYTF.

V and J are TRBV27 and TRBJ2-7; D perhaps matches TRBD2 (5 bases). Trimming took 3 bases from V and 3 from J, leaving 9 bases between them. This CDR3 contains 13 residues. Germline V gene lookup returns CDR1 MNHEY and CDR2 SMNVEV (reference sequence). For the CDR3, the DNA is TGTGCCAGCAGTTTCTCGGGAAGCTACGAGCAGTACTTC. Translated, it gives CASSFSGSYEQYF.

This CDR3 is CASSEISVSEQFF. The CDR3 DNA sequence: TGTGCCAGCAGTGAAATTAGCGTTAGTGAGCAGTTCTTC. The gene calls are TRBV6-1 and TRBJ2-1, with D perhaps TRBD2 (5 bases). V was cut by 2 bases and J by 9 bases, with 11 bases left in between. Germline V gene sequence: CDR1 MNHNS, CDR2 SASEGT. The CDR3 has 13 residues.

The V call is TRBV24-1, the J call TRBJ2-3, with TRBD2 identical over 11 bases. Germline-derived CDR1 and CDR2 are KGHDR and SFDVKD. This CDR3 is built from 16 residues. V shed 2 bases, J shed 4 bases, and the junction held 4 bases outside the gene matches. CDR3 region: CATSDSLAGGADTQYF. The CDR3 nucleotides read TGTGCCACCAGTGATTCCTTAGCGGGGGGGGCAGATACGCAGTATTTT.

The chain links TRBV2 to TRBJ1-3; D may be TRBD1 (5 bases). The CDR3 has 13 amino acids. Trimming took 4 bases from V and 6 from J, leaving 10 bases between them. Per the germline V gene, CDR1 is SNHLY and CDR2 is FYNNEI. The CDR3 reads CASSGGGENTIYF. DNA for the CDR3: TGTGCCAGCAGTGGGGGGGGAGAAAACACCATATATTTT.